Listed below are T cell receptor beta chains from one sample, sequenced in a study of blood T cell repertoires in COVID-19. TCRdb's copy holds only in-frame clones and misses some; the assay was immunoSEQ multiplex PCR. The sample has tens of thousands of clones; approximately 80% are singletons. Sequences were obtained from peripheral blood. The origin of the receptors is an elderly man with COVID-19, enrolled during active disease. The CDR3 runs from the conserved cysteine through the conserved F or W. D genes are given only for firm matches. Size is omitted from some rows. Given values are once, few, many or a class for expanded clones.

J: TRBJ1-2; D: TRBD1; size: -; V: TRBV4-3; DNA: TGCGCCAGCAGCCAAGAATGGGGTCGAACAGGGGTCGACGGCTACACCTTC; CDR3: CASSQEWGRTGVDGYTF
J: TRBJ1-2; D: -; size: few; V: TRBV5-6; DNA: -; CDR3: CASSWGQGAFHTF
J: TRBJ2-3; D: TRBD2; size: -; V: TRBV19; DNA: TGTGCCAGTAGTACGGACCTCGGGCGGGGGGAGGATACGCAGTATTTT; CDR3: CASSTDLGRGEDTQYF
J: TRBJ1-1; D: TRBD1; size: -; V: TRBV19; DNA: TGTGCCAGTAGTATCAGCACAGGGGTGAACACTGAAGCTTTCTTT; CDR3: CASSISTGVNTEAFF
J: TRBJ1-5; D: TRBD1; size: -; V: TRBV9; DNA: TGTGCCAGCAGCGGACAGGGGGCAGGTCAGCCCCAGCATTTT; CDR3: CASSGQGAGQPQHF
J: TRBJ2-7; D: -; size: -; V: TRBV18; DNA: TGTGCCAGCTCAACGGATCGGGGCGAGCAGTACTTC; CDR3: CASSTDRGEQYF
J: TRBJ2-7; D: -; size: few; V: TRBV5-4; DNA: TGTGCCAGCAGCTCCGGGACTTTCCTCTACGAGCAGTACTTC; CDR3: CASSSGTFLYEQYF
J: TRBJ1-2; D: -; size: few; V: TRBV5-1; DNA: TGCGCCAGCAGCTTAACAGGGCGCCCCTCCAACTATGGCTACACCTTC; CDR3: CASSLTGRPSNYGYTF
J: TRBJ2-2; D: TRBD1; size: -; V: TRBV18; DNA: TGTGCCAGCTCACCCAGAACAGGGGCGAACACCGGGGAGCTGTTTTTT; CDR3: CASSPRTGANTGELFF
J: TRBJ2-7; D: TRBD1; size: -; V: TRBV5-4; DNA: TGTGCCAGCCCAGACCCCCTTAAGACAGGGGGATGGTGGGAGCAGTACTTC; CDR3: CASPDPLKTGGWWEQYF
J: TRBJ1-4; D: TRBD1; size: -; V: TRBV9; DNA: TGTGCCAGCAGCGTAGAGGGACAGGGTAATGAAAAACTGTTTTTT; CDR3: CASSVEGQGNEKLFF
J: TRBJ2-1; D: TRBD1; size: -; V: TRBV7-8; DNA: TGTGCCAGCAGCGGGGGACAGGTGTTTTACAATGAGCAGTTCTTC; CDR3: CASSGGQVFYNEQFF
J: TRBJ1-2; D: TRBD1; size: -; V: TRBV27; DNA: TGTGCCAGCAGTTTATCAGGGACAGCTGCAGGAGGTGGCTACACCTTC; CDR3: CASSLSGTAAGGGYTF
J: TRBJ2-3; D: -; size: -; V: TRBV19; DNA: TGTGCCAGTAGTATGAATCGACAGCTGACAGATACGCAGTATTTT; CDR3: CASSMNRQLTDTQYF
J: TRBJ1-5; D: -; size: -; V: TRBV6-2/TRBV6-3; DNA: TGTGCCAGCAGTGGGACAATTAGCAATCAGCCCCAGCATTTT; CDR3: CASSGTISNQPQHF
J: TRBJ2-3; D: TRBD2; size: -; V: TRBV7-2; DNA: TGTGCCAGCCGACTAGCGGGCACAGATACGCAGTATTTT; CDR3: CASRLAGTDTQYF
J: TRBJ1-5; D: TRBD1; size: -; V: TRBV19; DNA: TGTGCCAGTAGTCTAAGGGGCCTAACAGGGGGTTTATCAGATCAGCCCCAGCATTTT; CDR3: CASSLRGLTGGLSDQPQHF
J: TRBJ1-2; D: TRBD1; size: few; V: TRBV3-1/TRBV3-2; DNA: TGTGCCAGCAGCCAAGTGACAGGGGGCGGCTACACCTTC; CDR3: CASSQVTGGGYTF
J: TRBJ2-5; D: -; size: -; V: TRBV2; DNA: TGTGCCAGCAGTGAAACGAGGGCCCAAGAGACCCAGTACTTC; CDR3: CASSETRAQETQYF
J: TRBJ2-3; D: -; size: -; V: TRBV24-1; DNA: TGTGCCACCACCAAGGGGGGGCGGGATACGCAGTATTTT; CDR3: CATTKGGRDTQYF
J: TRBJ1-4; D: -; size: -; V: TRBV10-3; DNA: TGTGCCATCAGTGAGTCCGGGACTCTTTCTGAAAAACTGTTTTTT; CDR3: CAISESGTLSEKLFF
J: TRBJ2-3; D: TRBD2; size: -; V: TRBV19; DNA: TGTGCCAGTTTCCCCTCTAGCGGGTCCACAGATACGCAGTATTTT; CDR3: CASFPSSGSTDTQYF
J: TRBJ2-7; D: TRBD1; size: -; V: TRBV27; DNA: TGTGCCAGCAGTTGGACAGGGTTAGTTTCCTACGAGCAGTACTTC; CDR3: CASSWTGLVSYEQYF
J: TRBJ2-3; D: -; size: -; V: TRBV3-1/TRBV3-2; DNA: TGTGCCAGCAGCCTGCGAGCTCTAGGAGATACGCAGTATTTT; CDR3: CASSLRALGDTQYF
J: TRBJ2-7; D: TRBD1; size: -; V: TRBV6-5; DNA: TGTGCCAGTTTGGGGGACAGACACCCCTACGAGCAGTACTTC; CDR3: CASLGDRHPYEQYF